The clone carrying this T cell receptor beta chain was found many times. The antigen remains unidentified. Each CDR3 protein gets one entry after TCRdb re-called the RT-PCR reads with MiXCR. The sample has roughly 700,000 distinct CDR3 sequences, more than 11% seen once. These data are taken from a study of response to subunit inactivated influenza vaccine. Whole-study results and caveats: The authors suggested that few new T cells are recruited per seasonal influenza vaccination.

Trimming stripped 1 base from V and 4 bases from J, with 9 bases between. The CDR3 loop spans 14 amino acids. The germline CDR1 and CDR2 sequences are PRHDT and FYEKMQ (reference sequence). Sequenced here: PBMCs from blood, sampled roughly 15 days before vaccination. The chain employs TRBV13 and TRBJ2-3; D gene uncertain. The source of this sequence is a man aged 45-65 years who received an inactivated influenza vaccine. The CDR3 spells CASSLVQDPDTQYF. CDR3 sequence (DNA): TGTGCCAGCAGCTTAGTTCAGGATCCAGATACGCAGTATTTT.